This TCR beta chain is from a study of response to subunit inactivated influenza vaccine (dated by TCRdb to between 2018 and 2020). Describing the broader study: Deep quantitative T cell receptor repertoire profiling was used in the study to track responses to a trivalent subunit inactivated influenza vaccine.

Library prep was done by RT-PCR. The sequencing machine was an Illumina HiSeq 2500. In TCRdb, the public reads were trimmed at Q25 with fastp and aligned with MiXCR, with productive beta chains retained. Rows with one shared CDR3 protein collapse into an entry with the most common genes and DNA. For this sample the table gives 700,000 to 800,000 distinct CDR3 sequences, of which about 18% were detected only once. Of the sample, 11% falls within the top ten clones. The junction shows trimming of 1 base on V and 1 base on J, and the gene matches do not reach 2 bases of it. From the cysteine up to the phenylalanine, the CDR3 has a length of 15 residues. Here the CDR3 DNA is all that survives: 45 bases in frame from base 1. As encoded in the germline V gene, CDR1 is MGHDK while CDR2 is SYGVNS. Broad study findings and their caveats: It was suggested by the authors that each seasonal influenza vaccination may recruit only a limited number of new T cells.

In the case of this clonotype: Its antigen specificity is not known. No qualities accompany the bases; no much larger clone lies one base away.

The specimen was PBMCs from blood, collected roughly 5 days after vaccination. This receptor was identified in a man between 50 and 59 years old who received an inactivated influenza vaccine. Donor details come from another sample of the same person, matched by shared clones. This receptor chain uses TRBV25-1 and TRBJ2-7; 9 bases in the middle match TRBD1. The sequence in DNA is TGTGCCAGCAGTGAATCGGGACAGGGTTCCTACGAGCAGTACTTC. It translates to CASSESGQGSYEQYF.